Listed below are T cell receptor beta chains from one sample, sequenced in a study of human T cells and chemical hapten exposure. TCRdb reprocessed the RACE reads with MiXCR, giving one entry per CDR3 protein. The sample has about 380,000 distinct CDR3 sequences, about 6% seen once; the top ten hold around 6%. The sequenced sample was whole blood, obtained in connection with sensitization to the hapten diphenylcyclopropenone (DPC). Source of these receptors: a woman between 18 and 30 years old with alopecia areata. Some clones in this sample may be carry-over from other donors' samples. The CDR3 runs from the conserved cysteine through the conserved F or W. The order of the fields is J gene, CDR3 length, clone size, D gene, V gene, CDR3 DNA, CDR3 protein. The D gene is left open where the match is weak. Clone size is stated in some rows and not others, as once, few, many or a class when expanded.

j_gene: TRBJ2-2
len: 17
abundance: few
d_gene: TRBD2
v_gene: TRBV6-1
CDR3nt: TGTGCCAGCAGTGAAATATTGGCTAGCGGTAACACCGGGGAGCTGTTTTTT
CDR3aa: CASSEILASGNTGELFF

j_gene: TRBJ1-2
len: 10
abundance: many
d_gene: .
v_gene: TRBV6-2/TRBV6-3
CDR3nt: TGTGCCAGTCTCAGGGGTAGCTACACCTTC
CDR3aa: CASLRGSYTF

j_gene: TRBJ2-6
len: 15
abundance: .
d_gene: .
v_gene: TRBV7-3
CDR3nt: TGTGCCAGCAGCCCCCTAACTTCTGGGGCCAACGTCCTGACTTTC
CDR3aa: CASSPLTSGANVLTF

j_gene: TRBJ2-3
len: 17
abundance: .
d_gene: .
v_gene: TRBV5-1
CDR3nt: TGCGCCAGCAGCTTCCGAGGTCAGGGCGGCGGGGCAGATACGCAGTATTTT
CDR3aa: CASSFRGQGGGADTQYF

j_gene: TRBJ2-1
len: 15
abundance: .
d_gene: .
v_gene: TRBV6-2/TRBV6-3
CDR3nt: TGTGCCAGCAGTCCCCCGGGGTTGGCCTACAATGAGCAGTTCTTC
CDR3aa: CASSPPGLAYNEQFF

j_gene: TRBJ1-2
len: 13
abundance: .
d_gene: .
v_gene: TRBV27
CDR3nt: TGTGCCAGCAGGGACGGACAGTACTATGGCTACACCTTC
CDR3aa: CASRDGQYYGYTF

j_gene: TRBJ2-6
len: 13
abundance: few
d_gene: .
v_gene: TRBV18
CDR3nt: TGTGCCAGCTCACCCTCCCAGGAAGACGTCCTGACTTTC
CDR3aa: CASSPSQEDVLTF

j_gene: TRBJ2-5
len: 14
abundance: .
d_gene: .
v_gene: TRBV7-2
CDR3nt: TGTGCCAGCAGATCGGGTCATCATTCGGAGACCCAGTACTTC
CDR3aa: CASRSGHHSETQYF

j_gene: TRBJ2-3
len: 14
abundance: .
d_gene: .
v_gene: TRBV6-1
CDR3nt: TGTGCCAGCAGTGACTTGGAGGGACCAGATACGCAGTATTTT
CDR3aa: CASSDLEGPDTQYF

j_gene: TRBJ2-1
len: 14
abundance: many
d_gene: TRBD1
v_gene: TRBV5-8
CDR3nt: TGTGCCAGCAGCTCAGGGGGCCCTACGGATGAGCAGTTCTTC
CDR3aa: CASSSGGPTDEQFF

j_gene: TRBJ1-5
len: 12
abundance: .
d_gene: .
v_gene: TRBV6-6
CDR3nt: TGTGCCAGCGGGGGACTCTGGCAGCCCCAGCATTTT
CDR3aa: CASGGLWQPQHF

j_gene: TRBJ1-6
len: 11
abundance: many
d_gene: .
v_gene: TRBV7-2
CDR3nt: TGTGCCAGCAGCTTAAGCAGGGCCCTCCACTTT
CDR3aa: CASSLSRALHF

j_gene: TRBJ2-5
len: 13
abundance: few
d_gene: .
v_gene: TRBV18
CDR3nt: TGTGCCAGCTCACCCGAGTTTGAAGAGACCCAGTACTTC
CDR3aa: CASSPEFEETQYF

j_gene: TRBJ1-3
len: 15
abundance: few
d_gene: .
v_gene: TRBV18
CDR3nt: TGTGCCAGCTCACCAGGGCAAGTCTCTGGAAACACCATATATTTT
CDR3aa: CASSPGQVSGNTIYF

j_gene: TRBJ1-6
len: 13
abundance: few
d_gene: TRBD1
v_gene: TRBV7-2
CDR3nt: TGTGCCAGCAGCATAACAGGGGCATCACCCCTCCACTTT
CDR3aa: CASSITGASPLHF

j_gene: TRBJ1-2
len: 12
abundance: many
d_gene: .
v_gene: TRBV12-3/TRBV12-4
CDR3nt: TGTGCCAGCAGTCCGAACGGCTATGGCTACACCTTC
CDR3aa: CASSPNGYGYTF

j_gene: TRBJ2-7
len: 14
abundance: .
d_gene: .
v_gene: TRBV6-5
CDR3nt: TGTGCCAGCAGCCCTTCTAGGAGCTCCTACGAGCAGTACTTC
CDR3aa: CASSPSRSSYEQYF

j_gene: TRBJ1-6
len: 15
abundance: .
d_gene: .
v_gene: TRBV6-5
CDR3nt: TGTGCCAGCAGACCCGTTCCGGGGTCGAGGTCACCCCTCCACTTT
CDR3aa: CASRPVPGSRSPLHF

j_gene: TRBJ2-5
len: 15
abundance: .
d_gene: .
v_gene: TRBV27
CDR3nt: TGTGCCAGCAGTCCGGGACCCACGTACCAAGAGACCCAGTACTTC
CDR3aa: CASSPGPTYQETQYF

j_gene: TRBJ1-1
len: 13
abundance: many
d_gene: .
v_gene: TRBV29-1
CDR3nt: TGCAGCGTTGAGAAGGGGGTGAACACTGAAGCTTTCTTT
CDR3aa: CSVEKGVNTEAFF

j_gene: TRBJ2-7
len: 11
abundance: many
d_gene: .
v_gene: TRBV28
CDR3nt: TGTGCCAGCAGTTGGGGGACTGGGCAGTACTTC
CDR3aa: CASSWGTGQYF

j_gene: TRBJ1-2
len: 14
abundance: few
d_gene: TRBD1
v_gene: TRBV4-3
CDR3nt: TGCGCCAGCAGCCAAGGGGGAGGGGGCGATGGCTACACCTTC
CDR3aa: CASSQGGGGDGYTF

j_gene: TRBJ1-4
len: 13
abundance: few
d_gene: .
v_gene: TRBV9
CDR3nt: TGTGCCAGCAGCGTAGCCGGTAATGAAAAACTGTTTTTT
CDR3aa: CASSVAGNEKLFF

j_gene: TRBJ1-6
len: 13
abundance: few
d_gene: TRBD1
v_gene: TRBV10-3
CDR3nt: TGTGCCATCAGTGAGGGGACAGGGTTATTCCTCCACTTT
CDR3aa: CAISEGTGLFLHF

j_gene: TRBJ1-1
len: 15
abundance: few
d_gene: .
v_gene: TRBV28
CDR3nt: TGTGCCAGCAGTCCCCGCAGGGCCATTAACACTGAAGCTTTCTTT
CDR3aa: CASSPRRAINTEAFF

j_gene: TRBJ2-5
len: 15
abundance: .
d_gene: TRBD1
v_gene: TRBV6-2/TRBV6-3
CDR3nt: TGTGCCAGCAGTTACGACTCAGGGGGCATACAGACCCAGTACTTC
CDR3aa: CASSYDSGGIQTQYF

j_gene: TRBJ2-3
len: 13
abundance: .
d_gene: .
v_gene: TRBV7-3
CDR3nt: TGTGCCAGCAGCTTAACTCAGGGGAACACGCAGTATTTT
CDR3aa: CASSLTQGNTQYF